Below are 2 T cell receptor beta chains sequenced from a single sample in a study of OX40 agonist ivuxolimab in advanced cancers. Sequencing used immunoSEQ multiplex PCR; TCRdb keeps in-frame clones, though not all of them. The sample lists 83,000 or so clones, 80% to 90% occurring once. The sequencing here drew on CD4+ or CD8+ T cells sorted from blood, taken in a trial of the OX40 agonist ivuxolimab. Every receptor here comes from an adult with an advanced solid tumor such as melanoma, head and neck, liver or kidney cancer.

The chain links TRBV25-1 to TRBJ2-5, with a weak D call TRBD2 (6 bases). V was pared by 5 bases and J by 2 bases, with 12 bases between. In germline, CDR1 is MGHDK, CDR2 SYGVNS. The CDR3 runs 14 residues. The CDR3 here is CASSLSGRQETQYF. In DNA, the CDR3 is TGTGCCAGCAGTCTATCCGGGAGACAAGAGACCCAGTACTTC. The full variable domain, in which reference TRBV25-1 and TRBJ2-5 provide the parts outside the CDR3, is EADIYQTPRYLVIGTGKKITLECSQTMGHDKMYWYQQDPGMELHLIHYSYGVNSTEKGDLSSESTVSRIRTEHFPLTLESARPSHTSQYLCASSLSGRQETQYFGPGTRLLVL.

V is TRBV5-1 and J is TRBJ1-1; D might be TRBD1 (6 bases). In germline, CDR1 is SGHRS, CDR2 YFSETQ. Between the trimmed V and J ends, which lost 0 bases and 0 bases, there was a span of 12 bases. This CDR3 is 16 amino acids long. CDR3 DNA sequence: TGCGCCAGCAGCTTGGCCCCCACAGGGATGAACACTGAAGCTTTCTTT. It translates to CASSLAPTGMNTEAFF.